This TCR beta chain was identified in a study of cytomegalovirus exposure and HLA in healthy donors. Study-wide results and caveats: There were around 160 TCR beta chains listed as cytomegalovirus-associated. Researchers reported that a few CMV-associated chains were confirmed in vitro as CMV antigen-specific. An analysis done earlier found most TCR beta V segments productive about 87% or about 30% of the time. TRBV6-2, TRBV6-3 and some other V segments were excluded as indistinguishable.

As concerns this clone: Its target is not known.

This CDR3 region has 17 residues. From germline, CDR1 is MNHEY and CDR2 SMNVEV (reference sequence). The V and J ends lost 5 bases and 5 bases respectively, with 24 bases between them. The primer mix had 60 Vbeta and 13 Jbeta primers. The data were produced by immunoSEQ multiplex PCR, yet TCRdb's version contains in-frame clones alone and is incomplete. The data contain some 140,000 clones, about 80% of them singletons. The clonotype was recovered from a male donor in good health and CMV-seropositive. Specimen: PBMCs. The chain carries TRBV27 and TRBJ1-1; D call uncertain. Here the CDR3 reads CASSPIIVPEERTEAFF. The CDR3 bases are TGTGCCAGCAGTCCGATAATTGTCCCTGAGGAGAGGACTGAAGCTTTCTTT.